The TCR beta chain under discussion was sequenced for a study of blood T cell repertoires in COVID-19. Study information: COVID-19 samples from acute and convalescent phases originated in the United States, Italy and Spain. Sources were T cells, B-cell-depleted T cells, or PBMCs; the material itself was cDNA or gDNA.

The CDR3 is made up of 14 amino acids. Germline CDR1 reads SEHNR; CDR2 reads FQNEAQ (reference sequence). V trimming: 5 bases; J trimming: 6 bases; junction bases outside the gene matches: 6. As originally analysed: Estimation of nucleated cell counts was performed using reference gene primer amplification. Clones were sequenced by immunoSEQ multiplex PCR, and TCRdb holds only the in-frame ones, with some missing. V and J calls and clone size are given by that table; D and trimming were obtained from the DNA. This sample carries tens of thousands of clones, around nine tenths of them seen once, and the ten largest clones take around an eighth.

Sequenced: peripheral blood. J is TRBJ2-7 and V is TRBV7-9; 11 bases fit TRBD2. This TCR was sampled from a human donor with active COVID-19. The donor label of this sample is uncertain. This chain's CDR3 is CASSPLGTSGEQYF. CDR3 nucleotides: TGTGCCAGCAGCCCTCTGGGGACTAGCGGCGAGCAGTACTTC.